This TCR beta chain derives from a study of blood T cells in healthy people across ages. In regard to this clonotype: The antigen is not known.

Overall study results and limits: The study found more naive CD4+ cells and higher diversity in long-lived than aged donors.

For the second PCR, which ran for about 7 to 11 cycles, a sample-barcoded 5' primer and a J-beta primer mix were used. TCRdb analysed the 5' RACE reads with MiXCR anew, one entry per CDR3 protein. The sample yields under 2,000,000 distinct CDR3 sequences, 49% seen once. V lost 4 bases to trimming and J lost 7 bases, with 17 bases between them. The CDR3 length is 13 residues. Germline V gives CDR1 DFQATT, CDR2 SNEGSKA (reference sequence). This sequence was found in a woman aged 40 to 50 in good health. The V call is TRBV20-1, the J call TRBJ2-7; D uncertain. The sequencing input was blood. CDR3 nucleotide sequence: TGCAGTGCTAATAGGGAAACCTACAATGAGCAGTACTTC. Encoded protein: CSANRETYNEQYF.